This TCR beta chain was captured in a study of T cells in Graves' hyperthyroidism and ophthalmopathy. This clonotype was counted a few times. Its target is unknown. Notes on the study in general: Prediction of ophthalmopathy progression came a median around 6.5 months pre-onset.

Germline V gene data show CDR1 as DFQATT and CDR2 as SNEGSKA (reference sequence). V lost 6 bases and J 6 bases, leaving 18 bases between the germline ends. This CDR3 has 14 amino acids. The source material, RNA transcripts, was used to amplify TCR beta CDR3 regions. First-round RT-PCR with HTBI primers amplified the TCR CDR3 region. MiXCR was run by TCRdb on the multiplex PCR reads, yielding one entry per CDR3 protein. The table includes 250,000 to 400,000 distinct CDR3 sequences, 12% to 15% detected once. What was sequenced was blood. The chain links TRBV20-1 to TRBJ2-1, with D perhaps matching TRBD2 (6 bases). The receptor comes from a woman aged 40-49 years with Graves' ophthalmopathy. Written as DNA, the CDR3 is TGCAGTGCCAAAAAAGAGACTAGGCTCAATGAGCAGTTCTTC. Translation gives CSAKKETRLNEQFF.